The source of this T cell receptor (beta chain) is a study of T cell repertoires in cytomegalovirus infection. Study background: HLA-B-restricted CMV epitopes that are well studied were used alongside recently identified HLA-C-restricted ones. TCR beta signatures that were public indicated CMV infection and matching HLA type.

Trimming cost V 0 bases and J 1 base; bases outside gene matches: 4. Germline CDR1 reads MRHNA; CDR2 reads SNTAGT. The CDR3 is made up of 16 amino acids. In its sample, this clonotype was seen a few times. Its specificity is unknown. TCRdb re-analysed the reads in MiXCR, keeping a single row per CDR3 protein. The profile shows some 800,000 distinct CDR3 sequences, around a third of them singletons. V usage is TRBV6-4 and J usage is TRBJ1-2; 8 bases map to TRBD1. Material: cultured CD8+ T cells from PBMCs, obtained from culture after CMV antigen stimulation. The origin of this receptor is a human donor in good health (CMV status not recorded). Some clones in this sample may be carry-over from other donors' samples. The CDR3 DNA sequence: TGTGCCAGCAGTGACTCTGGGACAGGACATAACTATGGCTACACCTTC. It yields the protein CASSDSGTGHNYGYTF.